This entry describes one T cell receptor beta chain. For the second PCR, which ran for about 7 to 11 cycles, a sample-barcoded 5' primer and a J-beta primer mix were used. TCRdb ran MiXCR on the 5' RACE reads and lists one entry per CDR3 protein. The sample comprises about 800,000 distinct CDR3 sequences, roughly 64% of which are singletons, and around 20% rests with the top ten. These data originate in a study of blood T cells in healthy people across ages. V was trimmed by 8 bases and J by 0 bases, leaving 13 bases between them. Germline CDR1 LNHDA, CDR2 SQIVND (reference sequence). The CDR3 contains 14 residues. Caucasian, healthy and from Russia, the donors were aged between roughly 6 and 100. Donors gave around 10 milliliters of peripheral blood apiece.

The clonotype comes from a man aged 25-45 years in good health. What was sequenced was blood. This chain uses TRBV19 with TRBJ1-1; D perhaps matches TRBD1 (6 bases). The CDR3 DNA reads TGTGCCAGTCATACACAGGGATTGAACACTGAAGCTTTCTTT. Protein: CASHTQGLNTEAFF.